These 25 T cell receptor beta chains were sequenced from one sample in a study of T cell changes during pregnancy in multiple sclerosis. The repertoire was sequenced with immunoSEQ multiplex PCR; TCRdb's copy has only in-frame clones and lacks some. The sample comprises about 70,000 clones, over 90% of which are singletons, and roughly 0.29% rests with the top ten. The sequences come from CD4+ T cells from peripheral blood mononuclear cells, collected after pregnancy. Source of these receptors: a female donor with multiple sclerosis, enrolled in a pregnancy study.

CDR3 region: CASSSNPGQPPSPLHF. DNA of the CDR3: TGTGCCAGCTCATCAAATCCGGGACAGCCTCCGTCACCCCTCCACTTT. The chain joins TRBV18 to TRBJ1-6, with 7 bases fitting TRBD1. V shed 5 bases, J shed 10 bases, and the junction held 14 bases outside the gene matches. The CDR3 is made up of 16 amino acids. CDR1 is KGHSH, CDR2 LQKENI, per germline.

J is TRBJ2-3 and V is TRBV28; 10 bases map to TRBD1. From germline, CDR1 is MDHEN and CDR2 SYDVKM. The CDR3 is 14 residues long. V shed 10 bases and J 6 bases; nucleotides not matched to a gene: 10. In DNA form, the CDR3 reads TGTGCCACCTCCCGGGACAGGGGTTGGGATACGCAGTATTTT. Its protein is CATSRDRGWDTQYF.

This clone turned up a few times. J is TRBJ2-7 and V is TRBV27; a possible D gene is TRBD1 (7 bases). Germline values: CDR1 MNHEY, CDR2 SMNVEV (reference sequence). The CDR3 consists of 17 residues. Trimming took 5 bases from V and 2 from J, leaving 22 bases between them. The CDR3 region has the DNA TGTGCCAGCAGTCCACTCCCAGGGGGGCTGGTCACCTACGAGCAGTACTTC. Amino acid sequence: CASSPLPGGLVTYEQYF.

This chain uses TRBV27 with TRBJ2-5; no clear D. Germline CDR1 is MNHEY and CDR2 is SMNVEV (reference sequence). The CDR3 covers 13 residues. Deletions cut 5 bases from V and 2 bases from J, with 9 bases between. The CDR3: CASSLRSQETQYF. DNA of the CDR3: TGTGCCAGCAGTCTACGCTCACAAGAGACCCAGTACTTC.

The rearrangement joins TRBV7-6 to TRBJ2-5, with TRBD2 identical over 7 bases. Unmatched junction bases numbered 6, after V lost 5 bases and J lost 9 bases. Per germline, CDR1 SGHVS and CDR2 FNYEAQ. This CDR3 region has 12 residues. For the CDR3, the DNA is TGTGCCAGCAGCGATTGGGGGAGGGCCCAGTACTTC. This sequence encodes CASSDWGRAQYF.

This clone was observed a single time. The CDR3 loop is CASSLSRGAYEQYF. The CDR3 nucleotides read TGTGCCAGCAGCTTAAGCCGGGGGGCCTACGAGCAGTACTTC. J is TRBJ2-7 and V is TRBV7-6; 7 positions agree with TRBD2. This CDR3 is built from 14 residues. J was trimmed by 2 bases and V by 2 bases; bases with no gene match: 3. CDR1 is SGHVS, CDR2 FNYEAQ, per germline.

CDR3 sequence: CASAAAGGPQETQYF. The CDR3 bases are TGTGCCAGCGCAGCCGCGGGGGGACCCCAAGAGACCCAGTACTTC. This rearrangement joins TRBV11-2 to TRBJ2-5; 8 bases agree with TRBD2. Germline V gene lookup returns CDR1 SGHAT and CDR2 FQNNGV. The CDR3 is 15 residues long. The J segment lost 1 base and the V segment lost 8 bases, leaving 9 bases of the junction unmatched.

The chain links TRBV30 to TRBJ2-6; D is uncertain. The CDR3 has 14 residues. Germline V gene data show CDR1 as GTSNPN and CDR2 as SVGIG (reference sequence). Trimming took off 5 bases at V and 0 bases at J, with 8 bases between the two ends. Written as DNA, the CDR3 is TGTGCCTGGGGGCCTTTCTCTGGGGCCAACGTCCTGACTTTC. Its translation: CAWGPFSGANVLTF.

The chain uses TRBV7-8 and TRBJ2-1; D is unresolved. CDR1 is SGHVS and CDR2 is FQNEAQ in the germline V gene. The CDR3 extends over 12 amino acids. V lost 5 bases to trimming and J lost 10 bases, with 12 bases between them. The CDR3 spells CASSPPGREQFF. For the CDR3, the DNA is TGTGCCAGCAGCCCACCGGGTCGGGAGCAGTTCTTC.

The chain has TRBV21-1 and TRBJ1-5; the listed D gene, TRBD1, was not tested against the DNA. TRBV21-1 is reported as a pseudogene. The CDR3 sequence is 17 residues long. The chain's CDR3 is CASSKDRQGFRNQPQHF. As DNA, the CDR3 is TGTGCCAGCAGCAAAGATCGGCAGGGATTTAGGAATCAGCCCCAGCATTTT.

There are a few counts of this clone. CDR3 sequence (DNA): TGTGCCAGCAGCCGAGGACAGGGTGGGTGGGCTTTCTTT. Amino acid sequence: CASSRGQGGWAFF. The chain is built from TRBV2 and TRBJ1-1, with 8 positions matching TRBD1. The CDR3 is made up of 13 amino acids. CDR1 SNHLY and CDR2 FYNNEI come from the germline V gene. J lost 11 bases, V lost 6 bases, and 11 bases had no gene match. Full variable domain (remainder filled in from reference TRBV2 and TRBJ1-1): EPEVTQTPSHQVTQMGQEVILRCVPISNHLYFYWYRQILGQKVEFLVSFYNNEISEKSEIFDDQFSVERPDGSNFTLKIRSTKLEDSAMYFCASSRGQGGWAFFGQGTRLTVV.

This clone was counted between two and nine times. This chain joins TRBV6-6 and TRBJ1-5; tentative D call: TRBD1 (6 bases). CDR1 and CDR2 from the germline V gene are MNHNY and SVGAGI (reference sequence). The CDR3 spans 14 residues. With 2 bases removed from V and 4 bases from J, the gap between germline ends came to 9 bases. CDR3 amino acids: CASSYARGNQPQHF. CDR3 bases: TGTGCCAGCAGTTACGCCAGGGGAAATCAGCCCCAGCATTTT.

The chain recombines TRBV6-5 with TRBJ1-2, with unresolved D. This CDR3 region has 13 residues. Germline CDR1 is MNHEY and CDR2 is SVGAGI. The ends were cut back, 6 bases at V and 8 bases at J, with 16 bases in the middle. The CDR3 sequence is CASSDRSPLGYTF. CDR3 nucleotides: TGTGCCAGCAGCGACCGTAGCCCCCTGGGCTACACCTTC.

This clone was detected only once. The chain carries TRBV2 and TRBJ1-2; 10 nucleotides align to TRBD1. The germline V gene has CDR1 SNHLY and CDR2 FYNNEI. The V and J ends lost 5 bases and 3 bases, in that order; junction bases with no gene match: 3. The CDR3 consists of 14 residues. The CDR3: CASSWDRGHYGYTF. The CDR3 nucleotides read TGTGCCAGCAGTTGGGACAGGGGTCACTATGGCTACACCTTC.

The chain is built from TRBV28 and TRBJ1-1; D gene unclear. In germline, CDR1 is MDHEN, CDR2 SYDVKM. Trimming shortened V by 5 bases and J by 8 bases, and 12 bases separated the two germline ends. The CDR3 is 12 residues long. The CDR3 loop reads CASSPQYTEAFF. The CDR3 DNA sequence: TGTGCCAGCAGTCCACAATATACCGAAGCTTTCTTT.

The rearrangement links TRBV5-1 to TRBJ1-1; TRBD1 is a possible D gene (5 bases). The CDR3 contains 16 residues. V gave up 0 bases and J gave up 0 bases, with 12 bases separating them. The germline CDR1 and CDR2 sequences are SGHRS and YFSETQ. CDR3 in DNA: TGCGCCAGCAGCTTGGCCCCAGGGCTCATGAACACTGAAGCTTTCTTT. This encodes CASSLAPGLMNTEAFF.

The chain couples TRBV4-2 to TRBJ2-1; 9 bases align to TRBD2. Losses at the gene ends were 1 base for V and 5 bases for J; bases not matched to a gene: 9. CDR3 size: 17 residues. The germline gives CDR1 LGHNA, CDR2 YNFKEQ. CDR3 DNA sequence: TGTGCCAGCAGCCAAGGGGAGGGCGGGGGGGTTAACAATGAGCAGTTCTTC. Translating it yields CASSQGEGGGVNNEQFF.

DNA for the CDR3: TGTGCCAGCAGTTTTCAGGGAAACACCATATATTTT. It is translated as CASSFQGNTIYF. The genes are TRBV28 and TRBJ1-3, with D uncertain. The CDR3 contains 12 residues. CDR1 MDHEN and CDR2 SYDVKM come from the germline V gene. The germline V and J ends were trimmed by 3 bases and 4 bases, with 4 bases remaining between them.

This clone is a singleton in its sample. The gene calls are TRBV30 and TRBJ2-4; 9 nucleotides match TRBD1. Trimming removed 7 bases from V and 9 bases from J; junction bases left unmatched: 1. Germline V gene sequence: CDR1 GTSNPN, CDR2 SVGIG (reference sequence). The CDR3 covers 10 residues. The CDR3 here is CASGQGIQYF. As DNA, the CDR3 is TGTGCCTCGGGACAGGGCATTCAGTACTTC. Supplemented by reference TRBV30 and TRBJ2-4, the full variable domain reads SQTIHQWPATLVQPVGSPLSLECTVEGTSNPNLYWYRQAAGRGLQLLFYSVGIGQISSEVPQNLSASRPQDRQFILSSKKLLLSDSGFYLCASGQGIQYFGAGTRLSVL.

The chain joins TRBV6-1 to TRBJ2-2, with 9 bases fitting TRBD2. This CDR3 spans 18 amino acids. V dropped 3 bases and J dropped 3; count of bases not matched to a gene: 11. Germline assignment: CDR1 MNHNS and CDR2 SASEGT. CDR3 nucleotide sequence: TGTGCCAGCAGTGATGGCTCTAAGCGGGGGGCCTACACCGGGGAGCTGTTTTTT. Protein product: CASSDGSKRGAYTGELFF.

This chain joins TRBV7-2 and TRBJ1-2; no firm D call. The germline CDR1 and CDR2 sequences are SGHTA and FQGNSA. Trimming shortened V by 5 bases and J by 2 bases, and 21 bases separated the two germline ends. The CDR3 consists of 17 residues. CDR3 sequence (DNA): TGTGCCAGCAGCCCGCGACCCGACGGCCTGAGGAACTATGGCTACACCTTC. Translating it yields CASSPRPDGLRNYGYTF.

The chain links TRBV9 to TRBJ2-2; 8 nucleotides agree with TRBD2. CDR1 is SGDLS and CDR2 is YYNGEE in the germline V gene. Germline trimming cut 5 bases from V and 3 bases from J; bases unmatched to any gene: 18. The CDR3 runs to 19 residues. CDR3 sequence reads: CASSVTGAGDISDTGELFF. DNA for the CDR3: TGTGCCAGCAGTGTCACCGGAGCGGGAGATATATCAGACACCGGGGAGCTGTTTTTT.

The CDR3: CASSPFHGGEETQYF. DNA for the CDR3: TGTGCCAGCTCACCGTTTCACGGGGGGGAAGAGACCCAGTACTTC. This sequence joins TRBV18 and TRBJ2-5; 8 nucleotides line up with TRBD2. Germline V gene sequence: CDR1 KGHSH, CDR2 LQKENI. The CDR3 totals 15 residues. The J segment lost 3 bases and the V segment lost 3 bases, leaving 6 bases of the junction unmatched.

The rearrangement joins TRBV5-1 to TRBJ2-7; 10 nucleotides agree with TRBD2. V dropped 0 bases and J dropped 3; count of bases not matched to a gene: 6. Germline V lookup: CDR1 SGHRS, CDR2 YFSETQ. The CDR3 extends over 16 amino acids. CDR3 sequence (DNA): TGCGCCAGCAGCTTGGGCGCTAGCGGGAGACACTACGAGCAGTACTTC. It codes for CASSLGASGRHYEQYF.

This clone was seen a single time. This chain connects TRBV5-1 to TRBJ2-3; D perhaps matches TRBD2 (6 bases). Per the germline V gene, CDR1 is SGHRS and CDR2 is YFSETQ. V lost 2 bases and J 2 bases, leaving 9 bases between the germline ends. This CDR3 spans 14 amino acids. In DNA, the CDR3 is TGCGCCAGCAGCTTCGGGCGGGACACAGATACGCAGTATTTT. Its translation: CASSFGRDTDTQYF.